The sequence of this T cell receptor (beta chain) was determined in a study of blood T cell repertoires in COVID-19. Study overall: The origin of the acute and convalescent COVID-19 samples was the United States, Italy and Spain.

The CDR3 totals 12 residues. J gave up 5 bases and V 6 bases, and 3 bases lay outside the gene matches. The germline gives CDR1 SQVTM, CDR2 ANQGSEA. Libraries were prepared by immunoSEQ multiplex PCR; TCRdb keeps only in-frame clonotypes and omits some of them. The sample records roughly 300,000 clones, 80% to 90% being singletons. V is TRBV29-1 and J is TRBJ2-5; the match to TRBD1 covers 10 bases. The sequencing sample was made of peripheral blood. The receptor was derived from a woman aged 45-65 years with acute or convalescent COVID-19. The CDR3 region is CSVDRGLETQYF. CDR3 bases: TGCAGCGTAGACAGGGGGCTGGAGACCCAGTACTTC.